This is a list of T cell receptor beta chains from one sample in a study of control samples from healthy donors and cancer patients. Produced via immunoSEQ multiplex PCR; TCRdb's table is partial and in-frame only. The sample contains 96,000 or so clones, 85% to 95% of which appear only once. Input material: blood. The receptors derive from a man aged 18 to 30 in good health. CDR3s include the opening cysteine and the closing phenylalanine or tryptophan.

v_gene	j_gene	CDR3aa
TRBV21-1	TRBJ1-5	CASSKVHCWARRMFQPQHF
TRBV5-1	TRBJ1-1	CASSPFPGRVPFF
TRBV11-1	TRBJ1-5	CASSHRDSNQPQHF
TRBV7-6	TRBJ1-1	CASSPRWRDRGKSEAFF
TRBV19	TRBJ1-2	CASSLTPPGRGYTF
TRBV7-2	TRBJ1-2	CASSVKTSPIGYTF
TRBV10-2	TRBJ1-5	CASSESDRSNQPQHF
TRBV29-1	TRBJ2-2	CSVVTVNTGELFF
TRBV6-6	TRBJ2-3	CASSPPVGLLSSTDTQYF
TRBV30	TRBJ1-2	CAWIRNAGQGTGYTF
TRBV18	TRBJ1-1	CASSPDIMNTEAFF
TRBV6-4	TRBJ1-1	CASSQGARDMNTEAFF
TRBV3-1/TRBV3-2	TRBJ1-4	CASSPHGTNEKLFF
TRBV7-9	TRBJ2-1	CASSLLNEQFF
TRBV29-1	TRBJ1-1	CSVGRREMNTEAFF
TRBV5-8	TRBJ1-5	CASSRSGQPQHF
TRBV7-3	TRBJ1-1	CASSPIGTGVTTFF
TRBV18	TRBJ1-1	CASSWAPPSMNTEAFF
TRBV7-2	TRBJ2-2	CASSSRGPDRVWTGELFF
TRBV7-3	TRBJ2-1	CASSLDSGSYNEQFF
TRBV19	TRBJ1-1	CASSISGKMNTEAFF
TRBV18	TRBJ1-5	CATQKGPSSPNQPQHF